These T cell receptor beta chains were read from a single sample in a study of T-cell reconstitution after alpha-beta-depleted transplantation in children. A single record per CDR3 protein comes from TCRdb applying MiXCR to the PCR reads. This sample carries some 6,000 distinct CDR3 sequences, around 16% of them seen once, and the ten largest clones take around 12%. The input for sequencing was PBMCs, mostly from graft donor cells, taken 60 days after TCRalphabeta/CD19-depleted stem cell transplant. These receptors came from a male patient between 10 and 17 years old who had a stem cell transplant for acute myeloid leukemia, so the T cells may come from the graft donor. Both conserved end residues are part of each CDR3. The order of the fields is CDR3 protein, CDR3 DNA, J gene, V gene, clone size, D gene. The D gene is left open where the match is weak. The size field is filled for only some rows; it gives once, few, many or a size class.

CDR3: CASSLAVGAGGYEQYF
DNA: TGTGCCAGCAGCTTAGCTGTGGGAGCGGGGGGATACGAGCAGTACTTC
J: TRBJ2-7
V: TRBV7-2
size: medium-sized
D: TRBD2

CDR3: CASRSSHPGLNLPHEQFF
DNA: TGTGCAAGTCGCTCGTCCCACCCGGGACTCAATCTGCCCCATGAGCAGTTCTTC
J: TRBJ2-1
V: TRBV12-2
size: .
D: .

CDR3: CASSRQGGDEQYF
DNA: TGTGCCAGCAGTCGACAGGGCGGCGACGAGCAGTACTTC
J: TRBJ2-7
V: TRBV7-2
size: medium-sized
D: TRBD1

CDR3: CASSLFGQISNQPQHF
DNA: TGTGCCAGCAGTTTATTCGGACAGATTAGCAATCAGCCCCAGCATTTT
J: TRBJ1-5
V: TRBV28
size: .
D: .

CDR3: CASSLDMRNTEAFF
DNA: TGCGCCAGCAGCTTGGACATGAGGAACACTGAAGCTTTCTTT
J: TRBJ1-1
V: TRBV5-1
size: medium-sized
D: .

CDR3: CSARLRAETQYF
DNA: TGCAGTGCTAGACTTAGGGCAGAGACCCAGTACTTC
J: TRBJ2-5
V: TRBV20-1
size: large
D: .

CDR3: CASSQMGTADYEQYF
DNA: TGTGCCAGCAGCCAGATGGGGACCGCTGACTACGAGCAGTACTTC
J: TRBJ2-7
V: TRBV3-1
size: few
D: .

CDR3: CASKDVTRPGELFF
DNA: TGCGCCAGCAAAGACGTAACTAGACCCGGGGAGCTGTTTTTT
J: TRBJ2-2
V: TRBV5-1
size: few
D: .

CDR3: CASSYSRTLNTGELFF
DNA: TGTGCCAGCAGTTACTCCCGGACCCTTAACACCGGGGAGCTGTTTTTT
J: TRBJ2-2
V: TRBV6-5
size: medium-sized
D: .

CDR3: CSVEVGGVNQPQHF
DNA: TGCAGCGTTGAAGTGGGGGGGGTGAATCAGCCCCAGCATTTT
J: TRBJ1-5
V: TRBV29-1
size: .
D: .